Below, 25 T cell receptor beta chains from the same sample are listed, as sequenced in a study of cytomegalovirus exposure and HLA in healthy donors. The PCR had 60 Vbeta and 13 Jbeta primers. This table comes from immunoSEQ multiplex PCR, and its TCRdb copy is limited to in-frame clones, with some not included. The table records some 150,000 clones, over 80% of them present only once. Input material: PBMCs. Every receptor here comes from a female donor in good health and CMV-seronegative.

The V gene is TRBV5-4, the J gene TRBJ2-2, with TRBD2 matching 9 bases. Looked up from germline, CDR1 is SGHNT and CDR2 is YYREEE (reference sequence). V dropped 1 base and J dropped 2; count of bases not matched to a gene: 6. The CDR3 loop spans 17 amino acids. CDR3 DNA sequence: TGTGCCAGCAGCTTGCCCTTTAGCGGGGGAAACACCGGGGAGCTGTTTTTT. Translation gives CASSLPFSGGNTGELFF.

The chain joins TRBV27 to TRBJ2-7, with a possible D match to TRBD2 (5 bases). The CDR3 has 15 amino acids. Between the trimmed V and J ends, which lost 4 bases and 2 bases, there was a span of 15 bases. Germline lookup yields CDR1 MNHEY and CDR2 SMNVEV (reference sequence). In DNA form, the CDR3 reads TGTGCCAGCAGTTCACGGACTGAACCAACCTACGAGCAGTACTTC. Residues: CASSSRTEPTYEQYF.

CDR3 coding DNA: TGTGCCTGGAACATGGGGGACACACCAACTAATGAAAAACTGTTTTTT. This sequence encodes CAWNMGDTPTNEKLFF. This chain joins TRBV30 and TRBJ1-4; D possibly corresponds to TRBD1 (6 bases). The CDR3 has 16 amino acids. Trimming pared 4 bases from V and 0 bases from J, leaving 15 bases between. The germline V gene encodes CDR1 GTSNPN and CDR2 SVGIG (reference sequence).

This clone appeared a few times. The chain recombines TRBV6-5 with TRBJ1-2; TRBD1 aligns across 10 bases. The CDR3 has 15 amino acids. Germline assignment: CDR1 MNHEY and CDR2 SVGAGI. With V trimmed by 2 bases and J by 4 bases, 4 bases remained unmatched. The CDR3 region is CASSYPGQGIYGYTF. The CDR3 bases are TGTGCCAGCAGTTACCCGGGACAGGGGATCTATGGCTACACCTTC.

Written as DNA, the CDR3 is TGCAGCGTTGAGATACAGGGGAACCAAGAGACCCAGTACTTC. Translated, it gives CSVEIQGNQETQYF. J is TRBJ2-5 and V is TRBV29-1; 7 bases line up with TRBD1. V lost 3 bases, J lost 0 bases, and 4 bases stayed unmatched. The CDR3 covers 14 residues. The germline V gene encodes CDR1 SQVTM and CDR2 ANQGSEA.

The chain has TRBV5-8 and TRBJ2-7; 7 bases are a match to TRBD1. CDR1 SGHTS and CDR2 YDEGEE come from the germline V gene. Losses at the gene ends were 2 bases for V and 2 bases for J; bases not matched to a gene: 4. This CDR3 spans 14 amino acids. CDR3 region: CASSFGQVTYEQYF. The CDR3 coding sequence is TGTGCCAGCAGCTTCGGACAGGTAACCTACGAGCAGTACTTC.

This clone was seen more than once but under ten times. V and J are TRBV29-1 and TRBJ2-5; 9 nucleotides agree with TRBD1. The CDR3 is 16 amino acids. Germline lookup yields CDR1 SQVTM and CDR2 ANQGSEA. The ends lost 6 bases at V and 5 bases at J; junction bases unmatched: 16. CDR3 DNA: TGCAGCGTAGTAGCTAGAAGGGACAGGGCGTCGGAGACCCAGTACTTC. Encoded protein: CSVVARRDRASETQYF.

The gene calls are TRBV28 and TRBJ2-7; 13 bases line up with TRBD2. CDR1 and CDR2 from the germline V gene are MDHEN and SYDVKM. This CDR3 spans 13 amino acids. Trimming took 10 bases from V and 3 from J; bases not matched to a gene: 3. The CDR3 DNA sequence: TGTGCCACCCGGACTAGCGGGAGCTACGAGCAGTACTTC. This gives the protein CATRTSGSYEQYF.

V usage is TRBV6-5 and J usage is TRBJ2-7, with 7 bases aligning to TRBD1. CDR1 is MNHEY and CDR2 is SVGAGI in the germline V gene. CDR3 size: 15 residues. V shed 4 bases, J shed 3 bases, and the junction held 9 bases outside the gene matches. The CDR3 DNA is TGTGCCAGCAGTTGGGATCGGGGACAGCTCTACGAGCAGTACTTC. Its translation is CASSWDRGQLYEQYF.

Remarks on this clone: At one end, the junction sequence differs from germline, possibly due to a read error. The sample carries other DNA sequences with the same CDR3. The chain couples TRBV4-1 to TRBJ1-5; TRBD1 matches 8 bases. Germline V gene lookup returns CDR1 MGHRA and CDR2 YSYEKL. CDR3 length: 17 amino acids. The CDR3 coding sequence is TGCGCGAGCAGCCTGGACAGGGCGACCCTTGGCAATCAGCCCCAGCATTTT. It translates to CASSLDRATLGNQPQHF.

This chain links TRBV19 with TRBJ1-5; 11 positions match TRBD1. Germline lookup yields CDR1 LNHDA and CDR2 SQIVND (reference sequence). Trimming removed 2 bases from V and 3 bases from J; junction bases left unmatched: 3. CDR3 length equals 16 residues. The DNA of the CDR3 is TGTGCCAGTAGTATATCGGACAGGGGGCACAATCAGCCCCAGCATTTT. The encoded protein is CASSISDRGHNQPQHF.

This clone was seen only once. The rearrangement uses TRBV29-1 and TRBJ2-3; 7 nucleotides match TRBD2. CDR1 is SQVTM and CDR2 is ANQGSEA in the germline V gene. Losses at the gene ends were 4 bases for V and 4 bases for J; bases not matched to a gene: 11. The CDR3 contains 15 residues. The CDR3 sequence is CSVVGGSISSDTQYF. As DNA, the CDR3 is TGCAGCGTTGTGGGCGGGAGTATATCCTCAGATACGCAGTATTTT.

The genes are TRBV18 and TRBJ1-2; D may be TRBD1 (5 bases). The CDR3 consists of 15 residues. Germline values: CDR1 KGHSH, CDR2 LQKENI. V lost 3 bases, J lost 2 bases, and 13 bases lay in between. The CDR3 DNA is TGTGCCAGCTCACCTTCAGGGAACGGGAACTATGGCTACACCTTC. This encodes CASSPSGNGNYGYTF.

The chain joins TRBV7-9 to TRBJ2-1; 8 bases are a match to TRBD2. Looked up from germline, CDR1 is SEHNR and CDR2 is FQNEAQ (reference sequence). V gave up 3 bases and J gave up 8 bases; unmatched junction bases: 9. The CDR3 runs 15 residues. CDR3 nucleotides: TGTGCCAGCAGCTTTGGAGCGGGAGTCGTCTATGAGCAGTTCTTC. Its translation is CASSFGAGVVYEQFF.

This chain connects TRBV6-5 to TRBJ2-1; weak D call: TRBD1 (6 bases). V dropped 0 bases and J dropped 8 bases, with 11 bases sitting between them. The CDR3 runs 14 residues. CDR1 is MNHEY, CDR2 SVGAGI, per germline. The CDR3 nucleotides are TGTGCCAGCAGTTACTCCCAGGGGCGCGATGAGCAGTTCTTC. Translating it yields CASSYSQGRDEQFF.

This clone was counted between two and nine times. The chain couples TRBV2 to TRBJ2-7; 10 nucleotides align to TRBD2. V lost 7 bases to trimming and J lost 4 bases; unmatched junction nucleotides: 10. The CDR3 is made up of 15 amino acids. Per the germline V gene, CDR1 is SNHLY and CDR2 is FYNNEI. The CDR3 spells CASTPVTSGYYEQYF. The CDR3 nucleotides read TGTGCCAGCACTCCTGTGACTAGCGGGTATTACGAGCAGTACTTC.

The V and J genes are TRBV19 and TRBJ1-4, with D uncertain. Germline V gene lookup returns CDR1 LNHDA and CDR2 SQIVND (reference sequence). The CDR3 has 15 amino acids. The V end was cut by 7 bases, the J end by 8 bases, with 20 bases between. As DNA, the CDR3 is TGTGCCAGTACCACCGCGCGGGCCGGGGAGGAAAAACTGTTTTTT. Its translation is CASTTARAGEEKLFF.

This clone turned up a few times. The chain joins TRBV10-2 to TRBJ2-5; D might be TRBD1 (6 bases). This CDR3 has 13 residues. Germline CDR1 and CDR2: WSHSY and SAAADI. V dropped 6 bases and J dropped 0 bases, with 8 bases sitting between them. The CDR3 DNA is TGCGCCAGCAGGGGACACTACCAAGAGACCCAGTACTTC. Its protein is CASRGHYQETQYF.

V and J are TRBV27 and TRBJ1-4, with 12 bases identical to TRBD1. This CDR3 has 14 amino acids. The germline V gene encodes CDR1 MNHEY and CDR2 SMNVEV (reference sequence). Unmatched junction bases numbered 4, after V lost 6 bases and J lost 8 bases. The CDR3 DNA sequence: TGTGCCAGCAGCGGGACAGGGGGCAGGGAAAAACTGTTTTTT. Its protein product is CASSGTGGREKLFF.

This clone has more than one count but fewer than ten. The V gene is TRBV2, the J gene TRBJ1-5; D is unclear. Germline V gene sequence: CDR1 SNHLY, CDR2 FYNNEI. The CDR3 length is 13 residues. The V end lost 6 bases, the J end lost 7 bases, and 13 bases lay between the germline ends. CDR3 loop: CASSPGESQPQHF. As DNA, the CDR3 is TGTGCCAGCAGCCCCGGGGAGAGCCAGCCCCAGCATTTT.

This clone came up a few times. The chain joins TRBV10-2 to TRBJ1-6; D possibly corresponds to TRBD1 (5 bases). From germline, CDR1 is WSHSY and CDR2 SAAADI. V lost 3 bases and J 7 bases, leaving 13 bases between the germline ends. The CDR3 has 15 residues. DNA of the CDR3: TGCGCCAGCAGTGACGCCGGGGGTAGGAATTCACCCCTCCACTTT. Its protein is CASSDAGGRNSPLHF.

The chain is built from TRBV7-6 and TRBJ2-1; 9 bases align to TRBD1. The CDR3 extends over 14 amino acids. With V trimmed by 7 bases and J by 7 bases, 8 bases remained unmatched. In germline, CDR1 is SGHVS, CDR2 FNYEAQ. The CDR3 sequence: CASTVQGAGNEQFF. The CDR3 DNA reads TGTGCCAGCACCGTACAGGGGGCCGGGAATGAGCAGTTCTTC.

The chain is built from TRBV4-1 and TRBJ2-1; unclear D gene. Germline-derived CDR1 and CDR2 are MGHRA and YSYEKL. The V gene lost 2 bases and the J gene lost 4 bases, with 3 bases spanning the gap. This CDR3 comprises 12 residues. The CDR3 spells CASSQHYNEQFF. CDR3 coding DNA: TGCGCCAGCAGCCAACATTACAATGAGCAGTTCTTC.

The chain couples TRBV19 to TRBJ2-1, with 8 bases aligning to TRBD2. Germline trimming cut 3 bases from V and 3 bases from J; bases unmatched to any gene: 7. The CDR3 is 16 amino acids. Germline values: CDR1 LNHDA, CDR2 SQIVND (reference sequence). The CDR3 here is CASSISVGLDYNEQFF. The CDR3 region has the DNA TGTGCCAGTAGTATTTCGGTGGGACTAGACTACAATGAGCAGTTCTTC. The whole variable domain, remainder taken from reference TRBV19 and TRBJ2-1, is DGGITQSPKYLFRKEGQNVTLSCEQNLNHDAMYWYRQDPGQGLRLIYYSQIVNDFQKGDIAEGYSVSREKKESFPLTVTSAQKNPTAFYLCASSISVGLDYNEQFFGPGTRLTVL.

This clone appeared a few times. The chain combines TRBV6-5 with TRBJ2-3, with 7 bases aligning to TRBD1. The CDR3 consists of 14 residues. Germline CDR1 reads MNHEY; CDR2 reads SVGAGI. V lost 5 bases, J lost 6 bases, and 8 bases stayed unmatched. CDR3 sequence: CASSRDSLMDTQYF. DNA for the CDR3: TGTGCCAGCAGTCGGGACAGCCTCATGGATACGCAGTATTTT.